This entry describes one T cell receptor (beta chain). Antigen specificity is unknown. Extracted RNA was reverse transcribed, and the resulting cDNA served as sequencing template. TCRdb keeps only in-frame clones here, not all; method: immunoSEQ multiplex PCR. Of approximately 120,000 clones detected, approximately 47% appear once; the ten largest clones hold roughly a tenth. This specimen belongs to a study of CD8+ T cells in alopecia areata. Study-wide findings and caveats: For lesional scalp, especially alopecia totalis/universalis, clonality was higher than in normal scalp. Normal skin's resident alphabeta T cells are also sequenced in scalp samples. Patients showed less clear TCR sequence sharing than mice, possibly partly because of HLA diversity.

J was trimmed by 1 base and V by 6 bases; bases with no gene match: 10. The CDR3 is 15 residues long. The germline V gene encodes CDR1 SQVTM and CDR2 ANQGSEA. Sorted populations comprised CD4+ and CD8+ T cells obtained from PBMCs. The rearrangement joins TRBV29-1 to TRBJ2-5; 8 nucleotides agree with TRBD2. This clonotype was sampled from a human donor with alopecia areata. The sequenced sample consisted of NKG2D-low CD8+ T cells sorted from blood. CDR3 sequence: CSVGDPLAVQETQYF. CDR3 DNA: TGCAGCGTGGGGGACCCACTAGCGGTCCAAGAGACCCAGTACTTC.